Below, 26 T cell receptor beta chains from the same sample are listed, as sequenced in a study of cytomegalovirus exposure and HLA in healthy donors (dated by TCRdb to about 2017). The receptor library was made with the immunoSEQ multiplex PCR assay. TCRdb holds this immuneACCESS table with in-frame rearrangements only. Some clones are missing; in checked studies, unresolved V genes explain under half, and the rest has no known cause. Counted in this sample were roughly 49,000 clones; around 94% of them appeared once. Approximately 7.8% of the sample belongs to the ten largest clones. The sample taken for sequencing was PBMCs. The receptors shown here come from a young woman in good health and CMV-seropositive.

The chain joins TRBV30 to TRBJ2-1; weak D call: TRBD2 (6 bases). The germline CDR1 and CDR2 sequences are GTSNPN and SVGIG (reference sequence). Deletions cut 3 bases from V and 4 bases from J, with 13 bases between. This CDR3 contains 14 residues. This chain's CDR3 is CAWRYGAGYNEQFF. The CDR3 coding sequence is TGTGCCTGGAGATACGGGGCGGGATACAATGAGCAGTTCTTC.

The chain employs TRBV7-8 and TRBJ2-5; D remains ambiguous. Germline-derived CDR1 and CDR2 are SGHVS and FQNEAQ. The V gene lost 3 bases and the J gene lost 1 base, with 15 bases spanning the gap. The CDR3 is 16 amino acids. Here the CDR3 reads CASSFPLLTFQETQYF. The CDR3 nucleotides read TGTGCCAGCAGCTTCCCCTTACTGACATTCCAAGAGACCCAGTACTTC.

The chain joins TRBV2 to TRBJ2-7; D remains unclear. The CDR3 consists of 17 residues. Germline assignment: CDR1 SNHLY and CDR2 FYNNEI. Trimming took off 4 bases at V and 2 bases at J, with 21 bases between the two ends. CDR3 DNA: TGTGCCAGCAGTGGTATGAACTCCGTCCCCCTCCCCTACGAGCAGTACTTC. As protein: CASSGMNSVPLPYEQYF.

This sequence joins TRBV2 and TRBJ2-2, with 11 bases lining up with TRBD2. J was trimmed by 7 bases and V by 8 bases; bases with no gene match: 9. Germline V gene lookup returns CDR1 SNHLY and CDR2 FYNNEI. The CDR3 covers 15 residues. The CDR3 DNA reads TGTGCCAGCCGGCCCCTAGCGGGAGGTGGCGGGGAGCTGTTTTTT. As protein: CASRPLAGGGGELFF.

The chain links TRBV6-4 to TRBJ2-3; TRBD2 is a possible D gene (6 bases). CDR3 length: 14 residues. The V end lost 4 bases, the J end lost 0 bases, and 8 bases lay between the germline ends. The germline gives CDR1 MRHNA, CDR2 SNTAGT. CDR3 sequence reads: CASSAGTSTDTQYF. The CDR3 coding sequence is TGTGCCAGCAGTGCAGGGACTAGCACAGATACGCAGTATTTT.

The chain employs TRBV7-8 and TRBJ2-7; 13 nucleotides align to TRBD2. V lost 4 bases to trimming and J lost 2 bases; unmatched junction nucleotides: 14. CDR3 size: 19 residues. CDR1 and CDR2 (germline): SGHVS, FQNEAQ. CDR3 sequence: CASSSLGLAGPPITYEQYF. For the CDR3, the DNA is TGTGCCAGCAGCTCACTGGGACTAGCGGGACCCCCTATAACCTACGAGCAGTACTTC.

This chain links TRBV30 with TRBJ1-1, with D perhaps TRBD1 (6 bases). The germline gives CDR1 GTSNPN, CDR2 SVGIG (reference sequence). This CDR3 comprises 14 residues. The V end lost 3 bases, the J end lost 0 bases, and 11 bases lay between the germline ends. The CDR3 bases are TGTGCCTGGAGCTACGGACAGCTGAACACTGAAGCTTTCTTT. Its protein is CAWSYGQLNTEAFF.

The gene calls are TRBV29-1 and TRBJ2-7, with D possibly matching TRBD2 (6 bases). CDR3 length: 14 residues. CDR1 and CDR2 (germline): SQVTM, ANQGSEA. V lost 6 bases and J 4 bases, leaving 19 bases between the germline ends. The CDR3: CSVLIAAGRYEQYF. CDR3 coding DNA: TGCAGCGTACTCATAGCGGCAGGGAGATACGAGCAGTACTTC.

This chain joins TRBV12-5 and TRBJ1-5; 9 positions agree with TRBD1. V shed 0 bases and J 3 bases; nucleotides not matched to a gene: 9. The CDR3 is 18 amino acids. The germline V gene encodes CDR1 LGHNT and CDR2 FRNRAP. The CDR3 sequence: CASGLVLGQGSFNQPQHF. The CDR3, as DNA: TGTGCTAGTGGTTTGGTCCTGGGACAGGGATCTTTCAATCAGCCCCAGCATTTT.

The chain links TRBV18 to TRBJ2-3; 7 bases agree with TRBD1. The trim removed 0 bases at V and 5 bases at J, leaving 8 bases unmatched. This CDR3 spans 16 amino acids. From germline, CDR1 is KGHSH and CDR2 LQKENI. The CDR3 is CASSPPQGIVGDTQYF. The CDR3 nucleotides are TGTGCCAGCTCACCACCACAGGGGATCGTAGGAGATACGCAGTATTTT.

The chain recombines TRBV7-2 with TRBJ1-1; no definite D call. The CDR3 extends over 13 amino acids. The V end lost 7 bases, the J end lost 3 bases, and 12 bases lay between the germline ends. Germline values: CDR1 SGHTA, CDR2 FQGNSA. CDR3 bases: TGTGCCAGCACCGAAACAGTGTACACTGAAGCTTTCTTT. It is translated as CASTETVYTEAFF. The entire variable domain, with the rest obtained from reference TRBV7-2 and TRBJ1-1, is as follows: GAGVSQSPSNKVTEKGKDVELRCDPISGHTALYWYRQSLGQGLEFLIYFQGNSAPDKSGLPSDRFSAERTGGSVSTLTIQRTQQEDSAVYLCASTETVYTEAFFGQGTRLTVV.

The V gene is TRBV29-1, the J gene TRBJ2-5, with 12 positions matching TRBD2. The CDR3 length is 15 residues. The V gene's germline CDR1 is SQVTM and CDR2 ANQGSEA. Trimming removed 5 bases from V and 3 bases from J; junction bases left unmatched: 7. CDR3 nucleotide sequence: TGCAGCGTTTCCGGGACTAGCGGGTGGGAAGAGACCCAGTACTTC. Translation gives CSVSGTSGWEETQYF.

The rearrangement joins TRBV7-8 to TRBJ1-1, with TRBD1 matching 8 bases. CDR1 and CDR2 (germline): SGHVS, FQNEAQ. CDR3 length equals 15 residues. V gave up 5 bases and J gave up 4 bases; unmatched junction bases: 9. The DNA for the CDR3 is TGTGCCAGCAGCAACCGACAGGGGAGTTTCACTGAAGCTTTCTTT. It is translated as CASSNRQGSFTEAFF.

This chain links TRBV28 with TRBJ2-5, with 9 bases matching TRBD1. This CDR3 is built from 17 residues. Unmatched junction bases numbered 11, after V lost 4 bases and J lost 2 bases. Germline-derived CDR1 and CDR2 are MDHEN and SYDVKM. CDR3 loop: CASSSQTPGQGQETQYF. In DNA form, the CDR3 reads TGTGCCAGCAGTTCTCAAACACCGGGACAGGGACAAGAGACCCAGTACTTC.

The chain carries TRBV4-2 and TRBJ1-4, with 8 bases fitting TRBD1. The ends lost 2 bases at V and 12 bases at J; junction bases unmatched: 5. The germline V gene has CDR1 LGHNA and CDR2 YNFKEQ. CDR3 size: 13 residues. Here the CDR3 DNA reads TGTGCCAGCAGCCAACAGACAGGGGAGGAACTGTTTTTT. Protein product: CASSQQTGEELFF.

This sequence joins TRBV5-1 and TRBJ1-1; 9 bases map to TRBD1. Germline V gene sequence: CDR1 SGHRS, CDR2 YFSETQ. V dropped 4 bases and J dropped 6; count of bases not matched to a gene: 22. This CDR3 spans 19 amino acids. The CDR3 loop reads CASSQGVGTGPPWGAEAFF. The CDR3 DNA sequence: TGCGCCAGCAGCCAGGGGGTGGGGACAGGGCCTCCGTGGGGCGCTGAAGCTTTCTTT.

The CDR3 loop reads CASSPLAGGGQEQYF. CDR3 DNA: TGTGCCAGCTCACCACTTGCGGGAGGGGGACAAGAGCAGTACTTC. The chain couples TRBV18 to TRBJ2-7, with 9 bases fitting TRBD2. Trimming at V came to 1 base and at J to 7 bases, leaving 8 bases not matched to a gene. This CDR3 contains 15 residues. Germline lookup yields CDR1 KGHSH and CDR2 LQKENI.

V and J are TRBV7-6 and TRBJ1-5, with D unresolved. V lost 5 bases and J lost 0, with 14 bases in between. This CDR3 has 16 residues. From germline, CDR1 is SGHVS and CDR2 FNYEAQ. The chain's CDR3 is CASSPGVLLSNQPQHF. As DNA, the CDR3 is TGTGCCAGCAGCCCAGGCGTATTGCTTAGCAATCAGCCCCAGCATTTT.

The chain carries TRBV19 and TRBJ2-3; TRBD2 matches 7 bases. Germline values: CDR1 LNHDA, CDR2 SQIVND (reference sequence). The CDR3 is made up of 15 amino acids. V gave up 8 bases and J gave up 9 bases; unmatched junction bases: 17. The CDR3 DNA is TGTGCCAGTCAAAACGGGCTAGCGGTCGGGGAGACGCAGTATTTT. It yields the protein CASQNGLAVGETQYF.

The V call is TRBV10-3, the J call TRBJ1-5, with a weak D call TRBD1 (6 bases). Germline values: CDR1 ENHRY, CDR2 SYGVKD. Trimming shortened V by 0 bases and J by 5 bases, and 20 bases separated the two germline ends. This CDR3 has 18 residues. For the CDR3, the DNA is TGTGCCATCAGTGAGTCGTCGGGAAAACACAGGGCTTATCAGCCCCAGCATTTT. This translates into CAISESSGKHRAYQPQHF.

This chain connects TRBV19 to TRBJ2-1; D may be TRBD1 (5 bases). Trimming removed 7 bases from V and 2 bases from J, with 6 bases in between. The V gene's germline CDR1 is LNHDA and CDR2 SQIVND (reference sequence). The CDR3 length is 12 residues. CDR3: CASTTAYNEQFF. Written as DNA, the CDR3 is TGTGCCAGTACGACAGCCTACAATGAGCAGTTCTTC.

This chain links TRBV28 with TRBJ1-2; D unresolved. The CDR3 is 14 residues long. Germline lookup yields CDR1 MDHEN and CDR2 SYDVKM. Trimming cost V 3 bases and J 8 bases, with 16 bases left between them. In nucleotides, the CDR3 is TGTGCCAGCAGTTTGGAACTCTTCTTGGAGGGCTACACCTTC. Amino acids: CASSLELFLEGYTF.

This clone was recorded once. The genes are TRBV5-1 and TRBJ1-2; no firm D call. The germline gives CDR1 SGHRS, CDR2 YFSETQ. CDR3 size: 13 residues. Trimming cost V 1 base and J 0 bases, with 4 bases left between them. CDR3 region: CASSLLANYGYTF. CDR3 bases: TGCGCCAGCAGCTTGCTAGCTAACTATGGCTACACCTTC.

This chain links TRBV5-5 with TRBJ2-6; 8 nucleotides align to TRBD2. V lost 2 bases and J lost 3; bases outside the gene matches: 10. Germline V lookup: CDR1 SGHKS, CDR2 YYEKEE (reference sequence). The CDR3 extends over 18 amino acids. Written as DNA, the CDR3 is TGTGCCAGCAGCTTCGAGGCTAGCGGGTTAGGTGGGGCCAACGTCCTGACTTTC. Its translation: CASSFEASGLGGANVLTF.

This clone turned up a few times. At one end the junction does not follow the germline gene, possibly because of a read error. The chain is built from TRBV7-7 and TRBJ2-5, with TRBD2 identical over 7 bases. This CDR3 has 15 amino acids. Germline lookup yields CDR1 SSHAT and CDR2 FNYEAQ (reference sequence). The CDR3: CASSFSSSGQETQYF. DNA of the CDR3: TGTGCTAGCAGCTTTTCTTCTAGCGGCCAAGAGACCCAGTACTTC.

The chain carries TRBV5-3 and TRBJ1-2; a weak D match, TRBD1 (5 bases). TRBV5-3 is flagged as an ORF with uncertain function. Trimming pared 1 base from V and 1 base from J, leaving 14 bases between. There are 16 residues in the CDR3. In DNA form, the CDR3 reads TGTGCCAGAAGCTTGTCCTTCGCGGGGCTTAACTATGGCTACACCTTC. It specifies CARSLSFAGLNYGYTF.